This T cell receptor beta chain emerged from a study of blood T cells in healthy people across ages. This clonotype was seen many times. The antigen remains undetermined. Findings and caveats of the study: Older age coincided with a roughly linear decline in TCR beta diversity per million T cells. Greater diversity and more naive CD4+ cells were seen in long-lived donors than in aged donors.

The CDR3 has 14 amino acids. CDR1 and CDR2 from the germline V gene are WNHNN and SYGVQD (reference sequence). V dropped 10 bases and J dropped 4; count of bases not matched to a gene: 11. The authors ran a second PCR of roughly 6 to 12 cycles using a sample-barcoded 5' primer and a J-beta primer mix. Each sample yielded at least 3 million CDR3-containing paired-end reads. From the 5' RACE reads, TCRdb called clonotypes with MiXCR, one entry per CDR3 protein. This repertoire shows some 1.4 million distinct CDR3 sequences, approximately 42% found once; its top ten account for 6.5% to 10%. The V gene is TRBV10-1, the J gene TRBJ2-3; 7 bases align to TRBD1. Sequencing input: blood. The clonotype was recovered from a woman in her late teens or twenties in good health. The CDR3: CATGPGQSSDTQYF. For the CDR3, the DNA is TGCGCCACCGGACCGGGACAGAGCTCAGATACGCAGTATTTT.